A single sample gave rise to the 12 T cell receptor beta chains below, sequenced in a study of neurological immune-mediated disorders. TCRdb fed the 5' RACE reads into MiXCR, producing one record per CDR3 protein. The table includes 30,000 to 40,000 distinct CDR3 sequences, 3% to 4% detected once. The sample comprised PBMCs. The source is a man aged 30 to 45 with multiple sclerosis.

This clonotype was recorded a few times. This chain connects TRBV27 to TRBJ2-1; 8 nucleotides line up with TRBD2. This CDR3 contains 16 residues. In germline, CDR1 is MNHEY, CDR2 SMNVEV (reference sequence). With 5 bases clipped from V and 0 bases from J, the junction kept 6 bases outside the gene matches. The CDR3 DNA reads TGTGCCAGCAGTGCAATGCTAGCGGGCTCCTACAATGAGCAGTTCTTC. This gives the protein CASSAMLAGSYNEQFF.

This clonotype showed up many times. This chain joins TRBV7-3 and TRBJ1-1; perhaps TRBD1 as D (6 bases). Germline V gene sequence: CDR1 SGHTA, CDR2 FQGTGA. This CDR3 has 13 amino acids. Trimming shortened V by 5 bases and J by 6 bases, and 13 bases separated the two germline ends. CDR3 in DNA: TGTGCCAGCAGCCTCTTTGGGGGCGCTGAAGCTTTCTTT. Residues: CASSLFGGAEAFF.

At least ten counts were recorded for this clonotype. This chain links TRBV20-1 with TRBJ1-5; perhaps TRBD1 as D (5 bases). Germline V CDR1 and CDR2: DFQATT, SNEGSKA (reference sequence). V dropped 3 bases and J dropped 2 bases, with 11 bases sitting between them. This CDR3 region has 14 residues. The CDR3 spells CSASPGYGNQPQHF. The CDR3 region has the DNA TGCAGTGCTAGCCCAGGGTACGGCAATCAGCCCCAGCATTTT.

Many counts were recorded for this clonotype. J is TRBJ2-3 and V is TRBV20-1, with 10 bases identical to TRBD1. This CDR3 is 14 amino acids long. CDR1 is DFQATT, CDR2 SNEGSKA, per germline (reference sequence). With V trimmed by 5 bases and J by 3 bases, 5 bases remained unmatched. CDR3 sequence: CSAPGTGVTDTQYF. The CDR3 DNA follows: TGCAGTGCTCCCGGGACAGGGGTGACAGATACGCAGTATTTT.

Many counts were recorded for this clonotype. The V gene is TRBV10-3, the J gene TRBJ1-2, with 8 bases matching TRBD1. The CDR3 contains 14 residues. The germline gives CDR1 ENHRY, CDR2 SYGVKD. Losses at the gene ends were 3 bases for V and 4 bases for J; bases not matched to a gene: 4. CDR3 nucleotides: TGTGCCATCAGTGATAAGACAGGGGCCTATGGCTACACCTTC. It codes for CAISDKTGAYGYTF.

This clonotype was counted many times. The gene calls are TRBV6-4 and TRBJ1-5; D not certain. Per the germline V gene, CDR1 is MRHNA and CDR2 is SNTAGT. The V end was cut by 7 bases, the J end by 0 bases, with 13 bases between. CDR3 length: 15 residues. The CDR3 nucleotides are TGTGCCAGCAATCAACTGGTTTATAGCAATCAGCCCCAGCATTTT. Translating it yields CASNQLVYSNQPQHF.

This clonotype was seen a handful of times. An end of the junction differs from the germline gene, which may be a read error. The V and J genes are TRBV5-6 and TRBJ1-4, with D tentatively TRBD1 (5 bases). Germline CDR1 reads SGHDT; CDR2 reads YYEEEE. The CDR3 is 16 amino acids. The CDR3 loop reads CASSFSPGTLNEKLLF. The CDR3 DNA sequence: TGTGCCAGCAGCTTCTCACCCGGGACTCTGAATGAAAAACTGTTGTTT.

This chain uses TRBV7-6 with TRBJ2-7; D may be TRBD2 (6 bases). Germline V gene sequence: CDR1 SGHVS, CDR2 FNYEAQ. The V and J ends lost 3 bases and 3 bases respectively, with 18 bases between them. This CDR3 comprises 16 residues. The CDR3 sequence is CASSLYGGNTLYEQYF. CDR3 DNA: TGTGCCAGCAGCTTGTATGGGGGGAACACTCTCTACGAGCAGTACTTC.

This chain links TRBV20-1 with TRBJ1-2; weak D call: TRBD1 (6 bases). CDR3 size: 12 residues. With 4 bases removed from V and 6 bases from J, the gap between germline ends came to 12 bases. From germline, CDR1 is DFQATT and CDR2 SNEGSKA (reference sequence). CDR3 loop: CSAIQGSDGYTF. CDR3 bases: TGCAGTGCTATACAGGGATCGGATGGCTACACCTTC.

This clonotype appeared many times. The rearrangement joins TRBV2 to TRBJ1-4; no clear D. This CDR3 has 15 amino acids. Germline-derived CDR1 and CDR2 are SNHLY and FYNNEI. Trimming shortened V by 3 bases and J by 3 bases, and 11 bases separated the two germline ends. The CDR3 bases are TGTGCCAGCAGTGATGAGGCAAAAGCTAATGAAAAACTGTTTTTT. Its translation is CASSDEAKANEKLFF.

This clonotype was seen repeatedly, ten times or more. This chain connects TRBV6-1 to TRBJ1-1, with D unclear. The CDR3 totals 12 residues. V was clipped by 8 bases and J by 11 bases, with 18 bases between them. Looked up from germline, CDR1 is MNHNS and CDR2 is SASEGT. CDR3 sequence: CASSMVGSLAFF. The CDR3, as DNA: TGTGCCAGCTCGATGGTCGGGAGCCTGGCTTTCTTT.

This chain links TRBV12-5 with TRBJ1-5; no firm D call. In germline, CDR1 is LGHNT, CDR2 FRNRAP. The CDR3 is made up of 13 amino acids. V dropped 0 bases and J dropped 7 bases, with 7 bases sitting between them. The CDR3 DNA follows: TGTGCTAGTGGTTTGGTATTAGGACAGCCCCAGCATTTT. It specifies CASGLVLGQPQHF.